The clone carrying this TCR beta chain was observed a few times. It was with a sample-barcoded 5' primer and a J-beta primer mix that a second PCR of about 6 to 12 cycles was run. One entry per CDR3 protein, called by TCRdb with MiXCR from the 5' RACE reads. The data hold about 970,000 distinct CDR3 sequences, with roughly 50% observed a single time. CDR3 size: 15 residues. The V end lost 6 bases, the J end lost 3 bases, and 21 bases lay between the germline ends. Germline V gives CDR1 DFQATT, CDR2 SNEGSKA (reference sequence). The sample belongs to a study of blood T cells in healthy people across ages.

The specimen sequenced was blood. This receptor was obtained from a woman aged 60-75 years in good health. This rearrangement joins TRBV20-1 to TRBJ2-7; D is possibly TRBD1 or TRBD2 (5 bases each). In DNA form, the CDR3 reads TGCAGTGCACAAAAAGCGGCAGGGAAGAGCTACGAGCAGTACTTC. Translating it yields CSAQKAAGKSYEQYF.